The rows below give T cell receptor beta chains drawn from one sample of a study of control samples from healthy donors and cancer patients. Clones were read by immunoSEQ multiplex PCR, and TCRdb kept only the in-frame ones, dropping some. This sample has some 19,000 clones, with around 80% found just once. Sequencing used PBMCs. The receptors stem from a man between 60 and 75 years old with colorectal cancer. Each CDR3 is given with its conserved first and last residue. D genes are given only for firm matches. Size tells how often a clone was seen (once, few, many) or the class of an expanded clone, and some rows leave it out.

d_call	v_call	clone_size	j_call	cdr3_nt	cdr3_aa
.	TRBV7-2	once	TRBJ1-1	TGTGCCAGCAGCTCACGACTGAGGAACACTGAAGCTTTCTTT	CASSSRLRNTEAFF
TRBD1	TRBV5-1	.	TRBJ1-1	TGCGCCAGCAGCCGGACAGGCCGAGGGAACACTGAAGCTTTCTTT	CASSRTGRGNTEAFF
.	TRBV9	.	TRBJ2-1	TGTGCCAGCAGCGTAGCGGGGACCCCCTACAATGAGCAGTTCTTC	CASSVAGTPYNEQFF
TRBD1	TRBV18	.	TRBJ1-1	TGTGCCAGCTCACCAGGGACAGGGGGCAGGACTGAAGCTTTCTTT	CASSPGTGGRTEAFF
.	TRBV5-1	.	TRBJ1-1	TGCGCCAGCAGCTTCTCCGGGATCGGGAACACTGAAGCTTTCTTT	CASSFSGIGNTEAFF
.	TRBV20-1	.	TRBJ1-5	TGCAGTGCTAGTTCCGGTACTCAGCCCCAGCATTTT	CSASSGTQPQHF
.	TRBV7-9	.	TRBJ2-2	TGTGCCAGCTGGGGGCCTGGCACCGGGGAGCTGTTTTTT	CASWGPGTGELFF
.	TRBV30	.	TRBJ1-6	TGTGCCTGGAGAGGGGGTGCCTATAATTCACCCCTCCACTTT	CAWRGGAYNSPLHF
.	TRBV29-1	once	TRBJ1-1	TGCAGCGTGATGACCGGGAGGACTGAAGCTTTCTTT	CSVMTGRTEAFF
TRBD1	TRBV25-1	.	TRBJ1-6	TGTGCCAGCGTATCGACAGGGGTGAATTCACCCCTCCACTTT	CASVSTGVNSPLHF
TRBD1	TRBV11-2	.	TRBJ1-1	TGTGCCAGCAGCCTCAGACAGGGCTTGGGGACTGAAGCTTTCTTT	CASSLRQGLGTEAFF
.	TRBV9	.	TRBJ1-2	TGTGCCAGCAGCGTAGAGGGTCTTGGGGGCTACACCTTC	CASSVEGLGGYTF
.	TRBV7-2	.	TRBJ2-7	TGTGCCAGCAGCTTAGTTGCAGGGGTTTTGTACGAGCAGTACTTC	CASSLVAGVLYEQYF
TRBD2	TRBV25-1	.	TRBJ2-7	TGTGCCAGCCAAGCGGGGGGTTATGGAGGGTACGAGCAGTACTTC	CASQAGGYGGYEQYF
.	TRBV5-1	.	TRBJ1-4	TGCGCCAGCAGCGATGGGGGCGGGCGGACTAATGAAAAACTGTTTTTT	CASSDGGGRTNEKLFF
.	TRBV18	.	TRBJ1-2	TGTGCCAGCTCACCAGTAGGGGTGGATGGCTACACCTTC	CASSPVGVDGYTF
TRBD1	TRBV5-1	.	TRBJ1-1	TGCGCCAGCAGCCGGGACAGTCAGAACACTGAAGCTTTCTTT	CASSRDSQNTEAFF
TRBD1	TRBV28	.	TRBJ1-1	TGTGCCAGCAGTGGAATTGGACAGGGGGCCACTGAAGCTTTCTTT	CASSGIGQGATEAFF
.	TRBV20-1	few	TRBJ1-1	TGCAGTGCTAGTATCAGCATGAACACTGAAGCTTTCTTT	CSASISMNTEAFF
.	TRBV19	.	TRBJ1-3	TGTGCCAGTAGCAGAAGGATATCGCTTGGAAACACCATATATTTT	CASSRRISLGNTIYF
.	TRBV5-1	.	TRBJ1-6	TGCGCCAGCAGCTTGGAATTGGCGGGGAGTAATTCACCCCTCCACTTT	CASSLELAGSNSPLHF
TRBD2	TRBV11-3	.	TRBJ2-1	TGTGCCAGCAGCCGCCAGGGAGCTAGCGGGGGGTGGGGGGAGCAGTTCTTC	CASSRQGASGGWGEQFF
.	TRBV27	.	TRBJ2-2	TGTGCCAGCAGTTTAGCCGGCGGGGAGCTGTTTTTT	CASSLAGGELFF
.	TRBV7-2	.	TRBJ2-5	TGTGCCAGCAGCTTCCAAAGTGGGGGAGAGACCCAGTACTTC	CASSFQSGGETQYF
.	TRBV6-6	few	TRBJ2-3	TGTGCCAGCATTGCGGGGTGGTCTAGCACAGATACGCAGTATTTT	CASIAGWSSTDTQYF
TRBD1	TRBV19	.	TRBJ1-6	TGTGCCAGTAGTCTCGGACAGGGAGGAACGCCCCTCCACTTT	CASSLGQGGTPLHF
.	TRBV25-1	.	TRBJ1-1	TGTGCCAGCAGTGAACAGGGGCGGTACACTGAAGCTTTCTTT	CASSEQGRYTEAFF
.	TRBV20-1	.	TRBJ1-1	TGCAGTGCTAGAGTGGCCTTTGAAGCTTTCTTT	CSARVAFEAFF
TRBD2	TRBV5-4	.	TRBJ2-3	TGTGCCAGCAGTCCGGGGGGGGTTAAAGATACGCAGTATTTT	CASSPGGVKDTQYF
.	TRBV27	.	TRBJ1-1	TGTGCCAGCAGTTTGGGGGGAACTGCAATTGGTACTGGAGCTTTCTTT	CASSLGGTAIGTGAFF
TRBD1	TRBV5-4	few	TRBJ1-5	TGTGCCAGCAGCTTCACAGGGGGGCTGCTTAGCAATCAGCCCCAGCATTTT	CASSFTGGLLSNQPQHF
.	TRBV6-5	.	TRBJ2-2	TGTGCCAGCAGTCCACTAGGGGGATCCGGGGAGCTGTTTTTT	CASSPLGGSGELFF
.	TRBV18	.	TRBJ1-1	TGTGCCAGCTCACCAATTACAGGGAAGAACACTGAAGCTTTCTTT	CASSPITGKNTEAFF
TRBD2	TRBV7-9	.	TRBJ2-2	TGTGCCAGCAGCATAGCGGGGGGCAGTAACACCGGGGAGCTGTTTTTT	CASSIAGGSNTGELFF
TRBD1	TRBV5-1	.	TRBJ2-2	TGCGCCAGCAGCGTGGGACAGGGATCTGCCGGGGAGCTGTTTTTT	CASSVGQGSAGELFF